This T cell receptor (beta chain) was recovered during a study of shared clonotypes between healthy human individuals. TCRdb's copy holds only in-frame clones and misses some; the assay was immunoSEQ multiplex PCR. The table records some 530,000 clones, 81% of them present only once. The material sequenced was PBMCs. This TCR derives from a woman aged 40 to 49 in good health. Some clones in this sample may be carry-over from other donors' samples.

The CDR3 is CASSWATGELFF. Written as DNA, the CDR3 is TGTGCCAGCAGCTGGGCGACAGGGGAGCTGTTTTTT. The V gene is TRBV7-2, the J gene TRBJ2-2; unclear D gene. The CDR3 has 12 residues. The germline V gene encodes CDR1 SGHTA and CDR2 FQGNSA. V lost 4 bases to trimming and J lost 8 bases, with 8 bases between them.